This TCR beta chain was sequenced during a study of T cell clones after liver transplantation. The wider study: Immunosuppression withdrawal was tried within 2 years after liver transplantation in this trial. Three of eight recipients were HCV-positive; others had non-autoimmune, non-viral indications. Tolerance: complete withdrawal held at least one year, liver enzymes staying within twice normal. TCRbeta sequencing after a pre-transplant mixed lymphocyte reaction identified graft-donor-reactive clones, later tracked in post-transplant blood.

TCRdb's copy holds only in-frame clones and misses some; the assay was immunoSEQ multiplex PCR. Of around 76,000 clones listed, about four fifths are singletons. This CDR3 is 11 amino acids long. The germline V gene has CDR1 MNHNY and CDR2 SVGAGI (reference sequence). The V end was cut by 6 bases, the J end by 2 bases, with 3 bases between. The source of this sequence is a human patient who received a liver transplant. These T cells may partly come from the graft donor. The source material was CD4+ T cells from blood, sampled 12 months after liver transplant. V usage is TRBV6-6 and J usage is TRBJ2-3, with D unresolved. The CDR3 DNA reads TGTGCCAGCAGCCTCACAGATACGCAGTATTTT. Its translation is CASSLTDTQYF.